The 13 T cell receptor beta chains presented below share a single source sample, sequenced in a study of CD8 T cells in Susac syndrome. RNA totalling about 0.45 to 1 ug underwent reverse transcription with random hexamers. TCRdb analysed the immunoSEQ multiplex PCR reads with MiXCR anew, one entry per CDR3 protein. The table includes 110,000 to 150,000 distinct CDR3 sequences, 94% detected once. Sequenced sample: CD8+ T cells from PBMCs. These receptors all stem from a human donor in good health.

The chain uses TRBV27 and TRBJ2-1, with TRBD2 as a possible D gene (6 bases). V was shortened by 6 bases and J by 2 bases, with 17 bases between the two germline ends. The CDR3 contains 16 residues. Germline CDR1 is MNHEY and CDR2 is SMNVEV (reference sequence). CDR3 DNA: TGTGCCAGCAGCCTCGACGAGGTAGCGGCCTACAATGAGCAGTTCTTC. Protein: CASSLDEVAAYNEQFF.

The rearrangement links TRBV7-9 to TRBJ1-1; no firm D call. V shed 1 base and J shed 2 bases, with 8 bases lying between them. CDR1 is SEHNR, CDR2 FQNEAQ, per germline (reference sequence). The CDR3 runs to 14 residues. Here the CDR3 DNA reads TGTGCCAGCAGCTTAGAGCGGATTAACACTGAAGCTTTCTTT. Its translation: CASSLERINTEAFF.

This sequence joins TRBV7-2 and TRBJ2-7; D call uncertain. Trimming removed 5 bases from V and 7 bases from J, with 15 bases in between. Germline assignment: CDR1 SGHTA and CDR2 FQGNSA. This CDR3 spans 13 amino acids. CDR3 DNA: TGTGCCAGCAGCCCCTATCTTATCGGGGAGCAGTACTTC. Translation: CASSPYLIGEQYF.

The chain recombines TRBV29-1 with TRBJ2-3, with a possible D match to TRBD2 (6 bases). The germline gives CDR1 SQVTM, CDR2 ANQGSEA. The CDR3 extends over 13 amino acids. DNA for the CDR3: TGCAGGACCACGGGAGAGGGCACAGATACGCAGTATTTT. Residues: CRTTGEGTDTQYF.

J is TRBJ2-2 and V is TRBV14; perhaps TRBD1 as D (6 bases). Trimming shortened V by 2 bases and J by 3 bases, and 13 bases separated the two germline ends. CDR3 length: 16 residues. CDR1 is SGHDN and CDR2 is FVKESK in the germline V gene. In nucleotides, the CDR3 is TGTGCCAGCAGCCAACCAGGGGTGTGGGACACCGGGGAGCTGTTTTTT. Translated: CASSQPGVWDTGELFF. Full variable domain (remainder filled in from reference TRBV14 and TRBJ2-2): EAGVTQFPSHSVIEKGQTVTLRCDPISGHDNLYWYRRVMGKEIKFLLHFVKESKQDESGMPNNRFLAERTGGTYSTLKVQPAELEDSGVYFCASSQPGVWDTGELFFGEGSRLTVL.

The V gene is TRBV27, the J gene TRBJ2-7; TRBD2 aligns across 7 bases. This CDR3 region has 15 residues. Unmatched junction bases numbered 11, after V lost 7 bases and J lost 2 bases. Germline V gene data show CDR1 as MNHEY and CDR2 as SMNVEV (reference sequence). The CDR3 bases are TGTGCCAGCACCCCGGGGAGGGAGATACCCTACGAGCAGTACTTC. Translation gives CASTPGREIPYEQYF.

V is TRBV28 and J is TRBJ2-5, with 12 bases fitting TRBD2. The CDR3 runs to 13 residues. CDR1 is MDHEN and CDR2 is SYDVKM in the germline V gene. J was trimmed by 5 bases and V by 8 bases; bases with no gene match: 3. CDR3 DNA sequence: TGTGCCAGCGGACTAGCGGGGAGTGAGACCCAGTACTTC. Translation gives CASGLAGSETQYF.

The chain links TRBV21-1 to TRBJ1-1; whether TRBD1, the table's D call, matches the DNA was not checked. TRBV21-1 has pseudogene status. CDR3 length: 15 amino acids. For the CDR3, the DNA is TGTGCCAGCAGCACCAAGACAGGCTTTAACACTGAAGCTTTCTTT. As protein: CASSTKTGFNTEAFF.

J is TRBJ1-4 and V is TRBV29-1; D ambiguous. V gave up 3 bases and J gave up 0 bases, with 5 bases separating them. This CDR3 is built from 13 residues. CDR1 is SQVTM, CDR2 ANQGSEA, per germline. Written as DNA, the CDR3 is TGCAGCGTTGAGGTTGCAACTAATGAAAAACTGTTTTTT. This sequence encodes CSVEVATNEKLFF. The full variable domain, in which reference TRBV29-1 and TRBJ1-4 provide the parts outside the CDR3, is SAVISQKPSRDICQRGTSLTIQCQVDSQVTMMFWYRQQPGQSLTLIATANQGSEATYESGFVIDKFPISRPNLTFSTLTVSNMSPEDSSIYLCSVEVATNEKLFFGSGTQLSVL.

This chain uses TRBV7-9 with TRBJ2-7, with D unresolved. V lost 4 bases to trimming and J lost 6 bases, with 13 bases between them. The CDR3 contains 13 residues. Germline values: CDR1 SEHNR, CDR2 FQNEAQ (reference sequence). Here the CDR3 reads CASSSNIGVEQYF. CDR3 DNA: TGTGCCAGCAGCTCCAATATTGGGGTCGAGCAGTACTTC. Variable domain in full (rest from reference TRBV7-9 and TRBJ2-7): DTGVSQNPRHKITKRGQNVTFRCDPISEHNRLYWYRQTLGQGPEFLTYFQNEAQLEKSRLLSDRFSAERPKGSFSTLEIQRTEQGDSAMYLCASSSNIGVEQYFGPGTRLTVT.

V usage is TRBV28 and J usage is TRBJ2-7; tentatively, D is TRBD1 (6 bases). The CDR3 has 13 amino acids. Germline V gives CDR1 MDHEN, CDR2 SYDVKM. Trimming took 4 bases from V and 3 from J, leaving 10 bases between them. DNA of the CDR3: TGTGCCAGCAGTTACCGAGGGGGCTACGAGCAGTACTTC. As protein: CASSYRGGYEQYF.

This clonotype was detected once. The chain couples TRBV7-8 to TRBJ2-1; D gene uncertain. This CDR3 has 14 residues. Germline CDR1 reads SGHVS; CDR2 reads FQNEAQ. The V end lost 0 bases, the J end lost 2 bases, and 5 bases lay between the germline ends. CDR3 DNA sequence: TGTGCCAGCAGCTTAGCCCGGACCTACAATGAGCAGTTCTTC. It specifies CASSLARTYNEQFF.

The rearrangement uses TRBV24-1 and TRBJ2-3; 7 positions match TRBD2. V shed 3 bases, J shed 2 bases, and the junction held 7 bases outside the gene matches. The V gene's germline CDR1 is KGHDR and CDR2 SFDVKD. The CDR3 runs to 16 residues. CDR3 bases: TGTGCCACCAGTGATCGATCTAGCGGTAACACAGATACGCAGTATTTT. Amino acids: CATSDRSSGNTDTQYF.